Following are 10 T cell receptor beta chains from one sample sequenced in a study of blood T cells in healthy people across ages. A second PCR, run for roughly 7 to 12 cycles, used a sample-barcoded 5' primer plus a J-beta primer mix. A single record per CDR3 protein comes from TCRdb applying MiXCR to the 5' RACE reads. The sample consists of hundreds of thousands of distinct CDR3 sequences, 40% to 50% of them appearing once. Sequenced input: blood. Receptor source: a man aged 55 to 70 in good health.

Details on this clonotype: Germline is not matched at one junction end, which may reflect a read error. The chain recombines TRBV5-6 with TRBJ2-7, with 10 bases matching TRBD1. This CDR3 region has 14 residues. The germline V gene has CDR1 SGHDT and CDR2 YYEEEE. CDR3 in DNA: TGTGCCAGCAGCCAGGGACAGGGGCTTGAGGAGCAGTATTTC. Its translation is CASSQGQGLEEQYF.

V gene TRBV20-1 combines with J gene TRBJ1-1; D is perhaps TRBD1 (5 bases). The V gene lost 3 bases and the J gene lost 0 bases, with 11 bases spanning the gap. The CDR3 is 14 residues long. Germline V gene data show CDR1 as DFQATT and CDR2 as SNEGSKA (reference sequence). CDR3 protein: CSASRQNMNTEAFF. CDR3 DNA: TGCAGTGCTAGCCGACAGAACATGAACACTGAAGCTTTCTTT.

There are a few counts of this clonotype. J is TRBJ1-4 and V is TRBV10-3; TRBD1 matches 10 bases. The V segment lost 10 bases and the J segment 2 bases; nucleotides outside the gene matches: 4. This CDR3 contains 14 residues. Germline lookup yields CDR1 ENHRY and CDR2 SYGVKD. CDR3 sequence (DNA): TGTGCCACTGGACAGGGGGGGACTAATGAAAAACTGTTTTTT. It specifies CATGQGGTNEKLFF.

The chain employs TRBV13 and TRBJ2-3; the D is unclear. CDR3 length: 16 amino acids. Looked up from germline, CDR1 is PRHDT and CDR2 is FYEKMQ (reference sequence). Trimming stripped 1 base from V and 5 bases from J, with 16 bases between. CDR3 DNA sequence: TGTGCCAGCAGCTTAGCTTCGCAGGTATTGGAAGATACGCAGTATTTT. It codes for CASSLASQVLEDTQYF.

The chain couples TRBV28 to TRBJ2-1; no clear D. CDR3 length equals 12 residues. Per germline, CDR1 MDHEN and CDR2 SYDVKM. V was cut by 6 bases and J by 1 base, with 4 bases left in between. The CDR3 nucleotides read TGTGCCAGCAGGTTGTCCTACAATGAGCAGTTCTTC. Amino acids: CASRLSYNEQFF.

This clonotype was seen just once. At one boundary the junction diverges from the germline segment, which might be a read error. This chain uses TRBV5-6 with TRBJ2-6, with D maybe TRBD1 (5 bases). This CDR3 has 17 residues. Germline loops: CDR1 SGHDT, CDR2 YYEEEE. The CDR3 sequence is CASTFLDEASGANVPTF. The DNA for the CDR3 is TGTGCCAGCACCTTCCTAGATGAGGCCTCTGGGGCCAACGTCCCGACTTTC.

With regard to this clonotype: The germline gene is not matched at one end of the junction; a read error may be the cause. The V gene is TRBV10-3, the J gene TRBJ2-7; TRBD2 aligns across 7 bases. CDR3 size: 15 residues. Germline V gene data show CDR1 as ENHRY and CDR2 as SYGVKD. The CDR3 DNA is TGTGCCATCAGTGGACTAGCTGAAACCCACTACGAGCGGTACTTC. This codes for CAISGLAETHYERYF.

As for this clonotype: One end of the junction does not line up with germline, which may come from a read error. The CDR3 DNA sequence: TGTGCCAGCAGTTTGGGCAGGCTTAACTATAGCTACACCTTC. It yields the protein CASSLGRLNYSYTF. The chain carries TRBV12-3 or TRBV12-4 and TRBJ1-2; D remains unclear. The CDR3 totals 14 residues.

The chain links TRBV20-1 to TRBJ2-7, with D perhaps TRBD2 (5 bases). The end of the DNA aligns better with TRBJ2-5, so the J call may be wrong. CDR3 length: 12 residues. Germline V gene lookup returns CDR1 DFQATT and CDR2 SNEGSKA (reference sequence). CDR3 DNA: TGCAGTGCTAGCCCGGGGTATGAGACCCAGTACTTC. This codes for CSASPGYETQYF.

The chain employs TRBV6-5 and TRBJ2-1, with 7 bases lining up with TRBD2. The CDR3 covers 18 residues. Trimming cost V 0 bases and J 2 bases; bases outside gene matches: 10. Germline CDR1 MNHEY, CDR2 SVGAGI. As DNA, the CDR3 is TGTGCCAGCAGTTACTCGAGTACACTAGCGCCTACCTACAATGAGCAGTTCTTC. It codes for CASSYSSTLAPTYNEQFF.